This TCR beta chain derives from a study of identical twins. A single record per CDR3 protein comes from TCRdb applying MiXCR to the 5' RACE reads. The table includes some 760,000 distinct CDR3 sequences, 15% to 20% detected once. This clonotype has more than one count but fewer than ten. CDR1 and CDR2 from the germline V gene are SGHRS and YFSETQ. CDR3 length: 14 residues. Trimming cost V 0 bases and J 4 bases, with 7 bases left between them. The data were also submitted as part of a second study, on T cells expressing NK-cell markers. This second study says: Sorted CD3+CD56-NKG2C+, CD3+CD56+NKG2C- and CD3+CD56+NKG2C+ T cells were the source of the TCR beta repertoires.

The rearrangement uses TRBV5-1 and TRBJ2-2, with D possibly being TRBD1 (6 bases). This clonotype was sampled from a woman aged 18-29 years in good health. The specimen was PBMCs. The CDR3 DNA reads TGCGCCAGCAGCTTGGACAGGGCCACCGGGGAGCTGTTTTTT. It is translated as CASSLDRATGELFF. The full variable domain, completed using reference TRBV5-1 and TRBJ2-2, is KAGVTQTPRYLIKTRGQQVTLSCSPISGHRSVSWYQQTPGQGLQFLFEYFSETQRNKGNFPGRFSGRQFSNSRSEMNVSTLELGDSALYLCASSLDRATGELFFGEGSRLTVL.